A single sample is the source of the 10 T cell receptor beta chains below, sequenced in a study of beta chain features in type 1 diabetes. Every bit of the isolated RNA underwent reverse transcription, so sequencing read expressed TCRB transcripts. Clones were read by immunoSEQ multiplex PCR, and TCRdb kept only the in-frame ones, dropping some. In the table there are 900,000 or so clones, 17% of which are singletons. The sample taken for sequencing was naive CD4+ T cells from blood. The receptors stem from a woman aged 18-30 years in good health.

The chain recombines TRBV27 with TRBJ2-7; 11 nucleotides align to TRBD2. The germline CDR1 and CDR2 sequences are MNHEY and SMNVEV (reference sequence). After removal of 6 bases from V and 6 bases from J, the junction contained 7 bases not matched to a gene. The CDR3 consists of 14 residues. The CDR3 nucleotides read TGTGCCAGCAGCCTCAGCACTAGCGGGAGCGAGCAGTACTTC. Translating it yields CASSLSTSGSEQYF.

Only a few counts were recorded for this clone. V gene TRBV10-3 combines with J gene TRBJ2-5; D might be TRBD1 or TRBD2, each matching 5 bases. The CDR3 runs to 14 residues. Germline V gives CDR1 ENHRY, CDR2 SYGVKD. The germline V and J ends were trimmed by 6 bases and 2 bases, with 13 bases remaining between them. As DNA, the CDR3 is TGTGCCATCAGCGGTATGGGGGAACAAGAGACCCAGTACTTC. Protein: CAISGMGEQETQYF.

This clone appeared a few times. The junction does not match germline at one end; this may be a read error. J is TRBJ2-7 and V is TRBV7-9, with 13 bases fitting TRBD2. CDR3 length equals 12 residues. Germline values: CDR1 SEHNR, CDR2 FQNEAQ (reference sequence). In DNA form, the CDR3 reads TGTGCCAGCAGCTTATTTGGGACTAGCGGGACCTTC. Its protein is CASSLFGTSGTF.

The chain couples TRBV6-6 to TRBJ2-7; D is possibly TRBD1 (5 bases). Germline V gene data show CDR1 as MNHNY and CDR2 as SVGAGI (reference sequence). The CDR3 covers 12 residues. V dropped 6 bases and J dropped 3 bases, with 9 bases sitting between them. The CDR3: CASRTENYEQYF. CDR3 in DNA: TGTGCCAGCAGGACAGAGAACTACGAGCAGTACTTC.

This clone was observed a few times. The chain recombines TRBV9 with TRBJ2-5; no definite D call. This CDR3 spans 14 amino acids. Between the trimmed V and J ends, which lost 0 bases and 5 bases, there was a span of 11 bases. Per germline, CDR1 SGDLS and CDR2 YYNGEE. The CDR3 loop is CASSVENKVETQYF. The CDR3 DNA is TGTGCCAGCAGCGTAGAGAATAAGGTGGAGACCCAGTACTTC. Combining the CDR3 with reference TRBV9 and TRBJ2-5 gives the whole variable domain DSGVTQTPKHLITATGQRVTLRCSPRSGDLSVYWYQQSLDQGLQFLIQYYNGEERAKGNILERFSAQQFPDLHSELNLSSLELGDSALYFCASSVENKVETQYFGPGTRLLVL.

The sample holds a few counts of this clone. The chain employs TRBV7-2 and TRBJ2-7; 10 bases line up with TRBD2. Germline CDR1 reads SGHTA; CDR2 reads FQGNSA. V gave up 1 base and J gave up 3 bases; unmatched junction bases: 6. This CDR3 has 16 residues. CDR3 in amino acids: CASSLVSLAGNYEQYF. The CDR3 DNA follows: TGTGCCAGCAGCTTAGTTTCACTAGCGGGGAACTACGAGCAGTACTTC.

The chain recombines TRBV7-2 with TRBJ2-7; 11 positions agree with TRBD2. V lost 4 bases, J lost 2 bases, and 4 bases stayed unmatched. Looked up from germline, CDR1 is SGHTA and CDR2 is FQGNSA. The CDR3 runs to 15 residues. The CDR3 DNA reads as TGTGCCAGCAGCTCCAGACTAGCGGGGCCCTACGAGCAGTACTTC. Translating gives CASSSRLAGPYEQYF.

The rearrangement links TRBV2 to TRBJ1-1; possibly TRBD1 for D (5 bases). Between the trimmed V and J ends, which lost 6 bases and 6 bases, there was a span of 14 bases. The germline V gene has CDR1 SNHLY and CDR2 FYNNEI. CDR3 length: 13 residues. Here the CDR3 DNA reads TGTGCCAGCAGCGGGCAGGGTGTTGCTGAAGCTTTCTTT. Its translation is CASSGQGVAEAFF.

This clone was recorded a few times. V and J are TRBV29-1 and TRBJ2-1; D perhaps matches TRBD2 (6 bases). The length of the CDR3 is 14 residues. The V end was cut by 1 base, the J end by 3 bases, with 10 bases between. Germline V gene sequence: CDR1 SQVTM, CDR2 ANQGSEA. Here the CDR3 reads CSVEVLALYNEQFF. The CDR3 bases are TGCAGCGTTGAAGTGCTAGCGCTCTACAATGAGCAGTTCTTC.

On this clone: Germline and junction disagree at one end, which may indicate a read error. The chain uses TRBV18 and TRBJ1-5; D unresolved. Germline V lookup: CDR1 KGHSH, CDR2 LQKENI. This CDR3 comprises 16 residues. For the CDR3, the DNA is TGTGCCAGCTCACCACGACTTGGCGATAGCAATCACCCCCAGCATTTT. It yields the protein CASSPRLGDSNHPQHF.